The 28 T cell receptor beta chains below all came from one sample that was sequenced in a study of graft-versus-host responses after intestinal transplantation. Repertoires were generated with immunoSEQ multiplex PCR, while TCRdb's copy carries only in-frame clones and drops some. Of about 88,000 clones listed, around 93% are singletons. Their specific antigens are unknown. The specimen comprised unstimulated CD4+ T cells sorted from spleen or lymph node cells, sampled before transplant. These receptor sequences come from a human donor who was the organ donor for an intestinal transplant.

The rearrangement links TRBV6-5 to TRBJ2-3; 10 bases map to TRBD2. J lost 1 base, V lost 6 bases, and 4 bases had no gene match. The CDR3 has 15 residues. Per germline, CDR1 MNHEY and CDR2 SVGAGI. The CDR3 loop is CASSSGLAGTDTQYF. The CDR3 DNA reads TGTGCCAGCAGCTCTGGACTAGCGGGCACAGATACGCAGTATTTT.

This chain connects TRBV30 to TRBJ1-3, with D hard to call. V lost 8 bases and J 7 bases, leaving 15 bases between the germline ends. The CDR3 loop spans 12 amino acids. CDR1 is GTSNPN and CDR2 is SVGIG in the germline V gene (reference sequence). The CDR3 nucleotides are TGTGCCCGCTTAGAGGCGGAGAACACCATATATTTT. It yields the protein CARLEAENTIYF.

The CDR3 loop reads CASSRRGEPQHF. Written as DNA, the CDR3 is TGTGCCAGTAGTCGCAGGGGCGAGCCCCAGCATTTT. The chain couples TRBV19 to TRBJ1-5, with D possibly matching TRBD1 (6 bases). The length of the CDR3 is 12 residues. V was trimmed by 5 bases and J by 8 bases, leaving 10 bases between them. Germline V gene lookup returns CDR1 LNHDA and CDR2 SQIVND (reference sequence).

The chain has TRBV6-1 and TRBJ2-7; D is possibly TRBD1 (6 bases). In germline, CDR1 is MNHNS, CDR2 SASEGT. The ends were cut back, 7 bases at V and 4 bases at J, with 17 bases in the middle. CDR3 length equals 14 residues. The CDR3 region is CASIRTVAGYEQYF. As DNA, the CDR3 is TGTGCCAGCATTAGGACAGTGGCAGGGTACGAGCAGTACTTC.

The genes are TRBV29-1 and TRBJ1-1; the D is unclear. Germline V lookup: CDR1 SQVTM, CDR2 ANQGSEA. The CDR3 loop spans 11 amino acids. V dropped 7 bases and J dropped 1 base, with 7 bases sitting between them. As DNA, the CDR3 is TGCAGCGGAGCAGGGAACACTGAAGCTTTCTTT. Translation: CSGAGNTEAFF.

The chain employs TRBV19 and TRBJ1-5; 9 nucleotides agree with TRBD1. CDR1 is LNHDA, CDR2 SQIVND, per germline (reference sequence). The CDR3 totals 14 residues. Trimming at V came to 5 bases and at J to 2 bases, leaving 1 base not matched to a gene. The CDR3 DNA reads as TGTGCCAGTAGTCGGGACAGGGGCAATCAGCCCCAGCATTTT. Amino acid sequence: CASSRDRGNQPQHF.

This chain connects TRBV6-6 to TRBJ2-5; no firm D call. V lost 5 bases and J lost 2, with 15 bases in between. This CDR3 contains 15 residues. Germline V lookup: CDR1 MNHNY, CDR2 SVGAGI (reference sequence). CDR3 amino acids: CASSHFGELQETQYF. The CDR3 DNA is TGTGCCAGCAGTCATTTCGGCGAACTACAAGAGACCCAGTACTTC.

The chain joins TRBV10-3 to TRBJ1-5; the match to TRBD1 covers 7 bases. Germline trimming cut 10 bases from V and 6 bases from J; bases unmatched to any gene: 9. In germline, CDR1 is ENHRY, CDR2 SYGVKD. The CDR3 spans 13 residues. The CDR3 DNA reads as TGTGCCAACTCAGACAGGGTGGGTCAGCCCCAGCATTTT. It translates to CANSDRVGQPQHF.

A single count supports this clone. The chain employs TRBV27 and TRBJ1-3; 7 nucleotides agree with TRBD1. The V and J ends lost 2 bases and 4 bases, in that order; junction bases with no gene match: 11. This CDR3 has 17 amino acids. Germline-derived CDR1 and CDR2 are MNHEY and SMNVEV (reference sequence). CDR3 region: CASSLKALGQAGNTIYF. In DNA form, the CDR3 reads TGTGCCAGCAGTTTAAAGGCCTTAGGACAGGCGGGAAACACCATATATTTT.

This clone was seen a few times. This sequence joins TRBV6-5 and TRBJ1-2; D perhaps matches TRBD1 (6 bases). The CDR3 contains 14 residues. Germline assignment: CDR1 MNHEY and CDR2 SVGAGI. Trimming removed 5 bases from V and 6 bases from J, with 16 bases in between. In DNA form, the CDR3 reads TGTGCCAGCAGTACTCCAGACAGGCCGGATGGCTACACCTTC. This codes for CASSTPDRPDGYTF.

The CDR3: CSVEAAARVGYTF. DNA of the CDR3: TGCAGCGTTGAGGCGGCCGCCCGGGTCGGCTACACCTTC. The rearrangement joins TRBV29-1 to TRBJ1-2; D gene uncertain. V shed 3 bases and J shed 8 bases, with 16 bases lying between them. CDR3 length: 13 amino acids. Germline V gene sequence: CDR1 SQVTM, CDR2 ANQGSEA.

The V call is TRBV28, the J call TRBJ2-7; TRBD2 aligns across 7 bases. The J segment lost 2 bases and the V segment lost 5 bases, leaving 9 bases of the junction unmatched. The length of the CDR3 is 15 residues. Per the germline V gene, CDR1 is MDHEN and CDR2 is SYDVKM. CDR3 in DNA: TGTGCCAGCAGTGCCCCAGCGGGAAACACCTACGAGCAGTACTTC. This gives the protein CASSAPAGNTYEQYF.

The rearrangement joins TRBV5-1 to TRBJ1-4; no clear D gene. CDR3 size: 13 residues. Trimming shortened V by 1 base and J by 8 bases, and 9 bases separated the two germline ends. Germline assignment: CDR1 SGHRS and CDR2 YFSETQ. DNA of the CDR3: TGCGCCAGCAGCTTGATGGAGCGAGAAAAACTGTTTTTT. Its translation is CASSLMEREKLFF. The entire variable domain, with the rest obtained from reference TRBV5-1 and TRBJ1-4, is as follows: KAGVTQTPRYLIKTRGQQVTLSCSPISGHRSVSWYQQTPGQGLQFLFEYFSETQRNKGNFPGRFSGRQFSNSRSEMNVSTLELGDSALYLCASSLMEREKLFFGSGTQLSVL.

This rearrangement joins TRBV6-5 to TRBJ2-1, with TRBD1 identical over 8 bases. Germline V CDR1 and CDR2: MNHEY, SVGAGI. The CDR3 has 15 residues. Losses at the gene ends were 7 bases for V and 0 bases for J; bases not matched to a gene: 5. The CDR3 nucleotides are TGTGCCAGCAATCCCGGACAGGGCTCCTACAATGAGCAGTTCTTC. Translated, it gives CASNPGQGSYNEQFF.

The CDR3 coding sequence is TGTGCCAGTAGTATAGGACAGCAACGGTCCGAAAAACTGTTTTTT. The encoded protein is CASSIGQQRSEKLFF. The chain recombines TRBV19 with TRBJ1-4, with D possibly TRBD1 on 5 matching bases. The CDR3 spans 15 residues. Trimming cost V 1 base and J 8 bases, with 14 bases left between them. The germline V gene has CDR1 LNHDA and CDR2 SQIVND (reference sequence).

The chain carries TRBV6-5 and TRBJ2-5; 8 nucleotides align to TRBD2. This CDR3 is 15 amino acids long. V lost 6 bases, J lost 6 bases, and 12 bases stayed unmatched. Germline loops: CDR1 MNHEY, CDR2 SVGAGI. CDR3 sequence: CASRTAGGLEQTQYF. The CDR3 DNA follows: TGTGCCAGCAGGACTGCGGGAGGACTCGAACAGACCCAGTACTTC.

The CDR3: CASTETGGRGYGYTF. CDR3 DNA sequence: TGTGCCAGCACAGAAACAGGGGGGAGAGGCTATGGCTACACCTTC. The chain combines TRBV28 with TRBJ1-2; TRBD1 matches 8 bases. The germline gives CDR1 MDHEN, CDR2 SYDVKM. The ends lost 7 bases at V and 4 bases at J; junction bases unmatched: 11. This CDR3 is 15 amino acids long.

This sequence joins TRBV25-1 and TRBJ1-4; 8 positions match TRBD1. Germline V gene sequence: CDR1 MGHDK, CDR2 SYGVNS. The trim removed 4 bases at V and 6 bases at J, leaving 4 bases unmatched. The CDR3 sequence is 14 residues long. CDR3 in DNA: TGTGCCAGCAGTGGACAGGGGAAGGATGAAAAACTGTTTTTT. It yields the protein CASSGQGKDEKLFF.

This rearrangement joins TRBV19 to TRBJ2-5; TRBD1 might be the D (6 bases). The V gene lost 5 bases and the J gene lost 4 bases, with 17 bases spanning the gap. The CDR3 loop spans 15 amino acids. From germline, CDR1 is LNHDA and CDR2 SQIVND (reference sequence). Here the CDR3 reads CASSRGGTRGETQYF. The CDR3, as DNA: TGTGCCAGTAGTCGGGGTGGAACCAGGGGAGAGACCCAGTACTTC.

V and J are TRBV2 and TRBJ2-7; TRBD2 agrees at 13 bases. Germline loops: CDR1 SNHLY, CDR2 FYNNEI. The CDR3 is made up of 19 amino acids. After removal of 7 bases from V and 0 bases from J, the junction contained 15 bases not matched to a gene. The CDR3 DNA sequence: TGTGCCAGCACCCCAGAAAGGACTAGCGGGGGCCGAAACTCCTACGAGCAGTACTTC. This translates into CASTPERTSGGRNSYEQYF.

The V gene is TRBV27, the J gene TRBJ2-3; 14 bases align to TRBD2. The CDR3 loop spans 17 amino acids. The junction had 9 bases not matched to a gene; V was cut back by 8 bases and J by 2 bases. CDR1 MNHEY and CDR2 SMNVEV come from the germline V gene (reference sequence). The CDR3 region has the DNA TGTGCCAGCGGGGATGGGGGACTAGCGGGAGCCACAGATACGCAGTATTTT. It yields the protein CASGDGGLAGATDTQYF.

This clone showed up just once. This chain links TRBV20-1 with TRBJ2-7; 7 bases are shared with TRBD1. The germline gives CDR1 DFQATT, CDR2 SNEGSKA (reference sequence). The CDR3 contains 11 residues. With V trimmed by 6 bases and J by 4 bases, 3 bases remained unmatched. The CDR3, as DNA: TGCAGTGCCACGACAGGGTACGAGCAGTACTTC. Translation: CSATTGYEQYF.

This chain uses TRBV11-3 with TRBJ1-2; 8 bases are a match to TRBD1. With V trimmed by 5 bases and J by 5 bases, 4 bases remained unmatched. Looked up from germline, CDR1 is SGHNT and CDR2 is YENEEA. The CDR3 spans 13 residues. The CDR3 sequence: CASSLRQGYGYTF. For the CDR3, the DNA is TGTGCCAGCAGCCTCAGACAGGGGTATGGCTACACCTTC.

CDR3 in amino acids: CASSLGRGGPSTDTQYF. The CDR3 DNA reads TGTGCCAGCAGCTTGGGGCGGGGGGGCCCTAGCACAGATACGCAGTATTTT. The chain has TRBV5-4 and TRBJ2-3; 9 bases are a match to TRBD2. The junction had 5 bases not matched to a gene; V was cut back by 0 bases and J by 0 bases. Germline V gives CDR1 SGHNT, CDR2 YYREEE (reference sequence). The CDR3 extends over 17 amino acids. Full variable domain (missing parts from reference TRBV5-4 and TRBJ2-3): ETGVTQSPTHLIKTRGQQVTLRCSSQSGHNTVSWYQQALGQGPQFIFQYYREEENGRGNFPPRFSGLQFPNYSSELNVNALELDDSALYLCASSLGRGGPSTDTQYFGPGTRLTVL.

The gene calls are TRBV30 and TRBJ1-3; D might be TRBD1 (6 bases). The CDR3 extends over 13 amino acids. Germline V lookup: CDR1 GTSNPN, CDR2 SVGIG (reference sequence). Deletions cut 4 bases from V and 0 bases from J, with 7 bases between. The CDR3 loop reads CAWNRASGNTIYF. The DNA of the CDR3 is TGTGCCTGGAACAGGGCCTCTGGAAACACCATATATTTT.

The J gene is TRBJ1-3, the V gene TRBV5-1; perhaps TRBD1 as D (5 bases). In germline, CDR1 is SGHRS, CDR2 YFSETQ. The ends were cut back, 4 bases at V and 3 bases at J, with 14 bases in the middle. The CDR3 loop spans 15 amino acids. The DNA for the CDR3 is TGCGCCAGCAGCCCGCGGGGGGACTTTGGAAACACCATATATTTT. It codes for CASSPRGDFGNTIYF.

J is TRBJ2-7 and V is TRBV27; 16 bases are a match to TRBD2. Germline V gives CDR1 MNHEY, CDR2 SMNVEV (reference sequence). V shed 8 bases and J 3 bases; nucleotides not matched to a gene: 25. The CDR3 contains 22 residues. The CDR3 here is CASGASGQGPGLAGGNFYEQYF. The CDR3 DNA sequence: TGTGCCAGCGGAGCCTCGGGACAGGGCCCGGGACTAGCGGGAGGGAATTTCTACGAGCAGTACTTC.

The genes are TRBV7-3 and TRBJ2-5; weak D call: TRBD2 (7 bases). Trimming removed 5 bases from V and 5 bases from J, with 18 bases in between. Germline CDR1 and CDR2: SGHTA and FQGTGA. This CDR3 region has 15 residues. CDR3 amino acids: CASSQSGAGGETQYF. The CDR3 DNA reads as TGTGCCAGCAGCCAGTCGGGGGCCGGGGGGGAGACCCAGTACTTC.